These 9 T cell receptor beta chains share one sample of origin, sequenced in a study of cytomegalovirus exposure and HLA in healthy donors. Here immunoSEQ multiplex PCR was the method, and the copy in TCRdb shows in-frame clones only, minus some. The sample has 250,000 to 400,000 clones; 70% to 90% are singletons. Material for sequencing was PBMCs. The receptor set was obtained from a man in his thirties or forties in good health and CMV-seronegative.

CDR3 coding DNA: TGTGCCAGGACTGAGCGGCAGGGGGTTGCGGAGACCCAGTACTTC. Amino acid sequence: CARTERQGVAETQYF. The J gene is TRBJ2-5, the V gene TRBV2; 7 bases are shared with TRBD1. The ends lost 9 bases at V and 5 bases at J; junction bases unmatched: 15. This CDR3 has 15 residues. Germline values: CDR1 SNHLY, CDR2 FYNNEI. Filled out from reference TRBV2 and TRBJ2-5, the complete variable domain reads EPEVTQTPSHQVTQMGQEVILRCVPISNHLYFYWYRQILGQKVEFLVSFYNNEISEKSEIFDDQFSVERPDGSNFTLKIRSTKLEDSAMYFCARTERQGVAETQYFGPGTRLLVL.

This clone appeared a few times. The chain carries TRBV6-6 and TRBJ2-7, with D possibly TRBD2 on 6 matching bases. Germline V lookup: CDR1 MNHNY, CDR2 SVGAGI (reference sequence). V lost 6 bases, J lost 7 bases, and 16 bases lay in between. This CDR3 region has 13 residues. In nucleotides, the CDR3 is TGTGCCAGCAGACGAGGGGCGGGGTGGGAGCAGTACTTC. Protein: CASRRGAGWEQYF.

V and J are TRBV7-8 and TRBJ2-3; D might be TRBD1 (6 bases). The V end was cut by 1 base, the J end by 0 bases, with 17 bases between. The CDR3 is made up of 18 amino acids. The V gene's germline CDR1 is SGHVS and CDR2 FQNEAQ. As DNA, the CDR3 is TGTGCCAGCAGCTTAGGGGCCCCGGGACATACTAGCACAGATACGCAGTATTTT. The encoded protein is CASSLGAPGHTSTDTQYF.

The CDR3 protein is CASSLAQGADSPLHF. In DNA, the CDR3 is TGTGCCAGCAGCTTAGCACAGGGGGCGGATTCACCCCTCCACTTT. V is TRBV7-9 and J is TRBJ1-6, with 9 bases that match TRBD1. Germline-derived CDR1 and CDR2 are SEHNR and FQNEAQ (reference sequence). After removal of 0 bases from V and 8 bases from J, the junction contained 2 bases not matched to a gene. The CDR3 is made up of 15 amino acids. Using reference TRBV7-9 and TRBJ1-6 for the parts outside the CDR3, the full variable domain is DTGVSQNPRHKITKRGQNVTFRCDPISEHNRLYWYRQTLGQGPEFLTYFQNEAQLEKSRLLSDRFSAERPKGSFSTLEIQRTEQGDSAMYLCASSLAQGADSPLHFGNGTRLTVT.

CDR3 in amino acids: CASSLAFTGRDEQFF. CDR3 nucleotide sequence: TGTGCCAGCAGCTTAGCCTTCACAGGCCGGGATGAGCAGTTCTTC. The chain combines TRBV11-2 with TRBJ2-1; D is possibly TRBD1 (5 bases). From germline, CDR1 is SGHAT and CDR2 FQNNGV. Trimming shortened V by 1 base and J by 8 bases, and 15 bases separated the two germline ends. The CDR3 spans 15 residues.

The rearrangement joins TRBV4-3 to TRBJ2-2; D unclear. The CDR3 is made up of 15 amino acids. Germline CDR1 and CDR2: LGHNA and YSLEER. V lost 4 bases and J 7 bases, leaving 16 bases between the germline ends. The CDR3 nucleotides are TGCGCCAGCAGCCTACACAACCTGGGCAACGGGGAGCTGTTTTTT. It codes for CASSLHNLGNGELFF.

The V and J genes are TRBV28 and TRBJ1-5; the match to TRBD1 covers 7 bases. The length of the CDR3 is 13 residues. CDR1 and CDR2 (germline): MDHEN, SYDVKM. The V segment lost 6 bases and the J segment 9 bases; nucleotides outside the gene matches: 8. DNA of the CDR3: TGTGCCAGCAGACAGGGGTGGGAAAGGCCCCAGCATTTT. Residues: CASRQGWERPQHF.

J is TRBJ2-1 and V is TRBV9, with TRBD2 matching 9 bases. Trimming took 3 bases from V and 3 from J; bases not matched to a gene: 4. This CDR3 spans 15 amino acids. The germline gives CDR1 SGDLS, CDR2 YYNGEE. The DNA for the CDR3 is TGTGCCAGCAGCGCGGTAGCGGGAGTCTACAATGAGCAGTTCTTC. Translating it yields CASSAVAGVYNEQFF.

This clone was detected only a few times. The CDR3 sequence: CASSPPGLYEQYF. The DNA for the CDR3 is TGTGCCAGCTCACCACCGGGCCTCTACGAGCAGTACTTC. The rearrangement uses TRBV18 and TRBJ2-7; D remains unclear. Trimming pared 0 bases from V and 3 bases from J, leaving 6 bases between. Germline V gene data show CDR1 as KGHSH and CDR2 as LQKENI. The length of the CDR3 is 13 residues.